This T cell receptor (beta chain) was profiled in a study of T cell responses to AZD1222 COVID-19 vaccine. Study findings and constraints: There were repertoire samples only from the period after the peak T cell response.

Data came from immunoSEQ multiplex PCR; TCRdb stores just in-frame clones and leaves some out. The data hold approximately 85,000 clones, with 80% to 90% observed a single time. About this clone: The target antigen is unknown.

Source: peripheral blood, taken on day 0 of AZD1222 vaccination. The TCR sequence derives from an adult in good health.

In DNA form, the CDR3 reads TGTGCCAGCAGCTTTACAGGGGGCGGAGAAAAACTGTTTTTT. Translated: CASSFTGGGEKLFF. This chain uses TRBV9 with TRBJ1-4; TRBD1 matches 9 bases. Germline lookup yields CDR1 SGDLS and CDR2 YYNGEE. CDR3 length: 14 residues. The V and J ends lost 4 bases and 8 bases, in that order; junction bases with no gene match: 6.